These 4 T cell receptor beta chains came from one sample sequenced in a study of blood T cell repertoires in COVID-19. Data came from immunoSEQ multiplex PCR; TCRdb stores just in-frame clones and leaves some out. The data contain fewer than 400,000 clones, around four fifths of them singletons. Sequenced input: peripheral blood. All receptors come from a young man with active or convalescent COVID-19.

The CDR3 reads CASSLAVGQNTGELFF. CDR3 in DNA: TGTGCCAGCAGCCTCGCCGTGGGACAGAACACCGGGGAGCTGTTTTTT. This chain connects TRBV5-4 to TRBJ2-2; tentative D call: TRBD1 (6 bases). Per germline, CDR1 SGHNT and CDR2 YYREEE (reference sequence). The CDR3 is 16 amino acids. Trimming took 4 bases from V and 1 from J, leaving 14 bases between them.

Remarks on this clone: At one end the junction does not follow the germline gene, possibly because of a read error. The V call is TRBV25-1, the J call TRBJ1-1; D uncertain. Germline V gene data show CDR1 as MGHDK and CDR2 as SYGVNS. The CDR3 extends over 13 amino acids. In DNA, the CDR3 is TGTGCCAGCAGTGAATACCGGTCGGGTGGTTCTAACTTT. Protein: CASSEYRSGGSNF.

This clone appeared a single time. This chain uses TRBV11-3 with TRBJ2-2, with 9 bases lining up with TRBD2. Trimming at V came to 5 bases and at J to 5 bases, leaving 6 bases not matched to a gene. The CDR3 length is 15 residues. Germline-derived CDR1 and CDR2 are SGHNT and YENEEA. The CDR3 nucleotides read TGTGCCAGCAGCCCTAGCGGGACTACGACCGGGGAGCTGTTTTTT. Its translation is CASSPSGTTTGELFF.

The chain couples TRBV20-1 to TRBJ1-4, with a possible D match to TRBD1 (5 bases). The V gene lost 5 bases and the J gene lost 10 bases, with 11 bases spanning the gap. There are 11 residues in the CDR3. Germline-derived CDR1 and CDR2 are DFQATT and SNEGSKA (reference sequence). The CDR3 protein is CSAGRGRKLFF. The CDR3 DNA follows: TGCAGTGCTGGAAGGGGTAGAAAACTGTTTTTT.